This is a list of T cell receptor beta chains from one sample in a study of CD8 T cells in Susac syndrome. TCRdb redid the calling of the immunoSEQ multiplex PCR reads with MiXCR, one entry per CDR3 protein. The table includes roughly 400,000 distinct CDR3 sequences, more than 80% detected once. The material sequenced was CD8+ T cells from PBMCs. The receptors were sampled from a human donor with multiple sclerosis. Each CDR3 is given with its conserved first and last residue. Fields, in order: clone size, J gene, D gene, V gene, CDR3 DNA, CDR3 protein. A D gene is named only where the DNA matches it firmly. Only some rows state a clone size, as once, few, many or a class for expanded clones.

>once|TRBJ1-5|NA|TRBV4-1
TGCGCCAGCAGCTCATGGAGCCATCAGCCCCAGCATTTT
CASSSWSHQPQHF
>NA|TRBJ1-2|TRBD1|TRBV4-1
TGCGCCAGCAGTCAAGACAGGGAGGCGGAAGACTTCTATGGCTACACCTTC
CASSQDREAEDFYGYTF
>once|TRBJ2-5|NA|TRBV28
TGTGCCAGCAGTTGGACAACTTCGTCGACCCAGTACTTC
CASSWTTSSTQYF
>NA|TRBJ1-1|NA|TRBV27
TGTGCCAGCAGTTCCTGGGACGGACGAGATGAAGCTTTCTTT
CASSSWDGRDEAFF
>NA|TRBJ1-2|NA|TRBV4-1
TGCGCCAGCAGCCAAGAATGGGGCTCCTATGGCTACACCTTC
CASSQEWGSYGYTF
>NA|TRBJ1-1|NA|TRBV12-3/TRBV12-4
TGTGCCAGCAGTTTACTTCTGACTAACACTGAAGCTTTCTTT
CASSLLLTNTEAFF
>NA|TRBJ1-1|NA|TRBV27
TGTGCCAGCAGTCCCGGGGTTTCAGAAGCTTTCTTT
CASSPGVSEAFF
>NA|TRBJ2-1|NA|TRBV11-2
TGTGCCAGCAGCGAAGGGAGGAGCTCCTACAATGAGCAGTTCTTC
CASSEGRSSYNEQFF
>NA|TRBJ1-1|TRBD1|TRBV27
TGTGCAGTTCGGGGGGACAGGGAAATGAACACTGAAGCTTTCTTT
CAVRGDREMNTEAFF
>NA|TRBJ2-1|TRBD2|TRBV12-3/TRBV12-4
TGTGCCAGCAGTCCCCAGGGACTAGCGGGAGGCGATGAGCAGTTCTTC
CASSPQGLAGGDEQFF
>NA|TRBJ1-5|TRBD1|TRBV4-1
TGCGCCAGCAGCCGGGGACAGGGGGATCAGCCCCAGCATTTT
CASSRGQGDQPQHF
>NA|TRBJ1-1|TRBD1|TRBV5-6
TGTGCCAGCAGCGACCGGGGGGGACAGAGGAACACTGAAGCTTTCTTT
CASSDRGGQRNTEAFF
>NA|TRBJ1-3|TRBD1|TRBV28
TGTGCCAGCAGCCGCGGACAGGGGGCGCCAGGAAACACCATATATTTT
CASSRGQGAPGNTIYF
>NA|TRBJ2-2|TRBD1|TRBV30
TGTGCCTGGAGGGCGGGACAGGGAGGCGGGGAGCTGTTTTTT
CAWRAGQGGGELFF
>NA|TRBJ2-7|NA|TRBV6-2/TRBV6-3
TGTGCCAGCAGTTACCCGGCCTCCTACGAGCAGTACTTC
CASSYPASYEQYF
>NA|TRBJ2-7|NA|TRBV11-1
TGTGCCAGCAGCGAGTGGGGGCACTACGAGCAGTACTTC
CASSEWGHYEQYF
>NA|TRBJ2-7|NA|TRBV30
TGTGCCTGGAGTGTAGGTACGCCAGCCCGGGACGAGCAGTACTTC
CAWSVGTPARDEQYF
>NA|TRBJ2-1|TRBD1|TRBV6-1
TGTGCCAGCAGTGAAGCCCAGGGGGCCTACAATGAGCAGTTCTTC
CASSEAQGAYNEQFF
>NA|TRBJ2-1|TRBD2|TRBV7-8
TGTGCCAGCAGGCGATTTCTCACGGGACTAGCGGGGGACAATGAGCAGTTCTTC
CASRRFLTGLAGDNEQFF
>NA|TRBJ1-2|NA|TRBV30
TGTGCCTGGAGGACAGTCGATGGCTACACCTTC
CAWRTVDGYTF
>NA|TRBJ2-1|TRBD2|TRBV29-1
TGCAGCGTTGTTGCGGGGGAGAGGGCATACAATGAGCAGTTCTTC
CSVVAGERAYNEQFF
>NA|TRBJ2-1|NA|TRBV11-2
TGTGCCAGCAGCTTCTACTCCTACAATGAGCAGTTCTTC
CASSFYSYNEQFF
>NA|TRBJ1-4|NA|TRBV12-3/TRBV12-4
TGTGCCAGCAGCCGGGATCGAGGGGCACTTGGTGAAAAACTGTTTTTT
CASSRDRGALGEKLFF